The entry that follows covers one T cell receptor (beta chain) sequence. The data belong to a study of blood T cell repertoires in COVID-19. The CDR3 contains 14 residues. Germline values: CDR1 LGHDT, CDR2 YNNKEL (reference sequence). Unmatched junction bases numbered 4, after V lost 7 bases and J lost 3 bases. The method was immunoSEQ multiplex PCR; TCRdb's version includes in-frame clones alone and lacks a portion of them. The profile shows approximately 66,000 clones, approximately 90% of them singletons. Sequencing was carried out using peripheral blood. This chain connects TRBV3-1 (or the pseudogene TRBV3-2) to TRBJ2-2; 8 bases agree with TRBD2. The receptor was isolated from a human donor with active COVID-19. The donor label of this sample is uncertain. This CDR3 is CASTGGADTGELFF. CDR3 nucleotide sequence: TGTGCCAGCACCGGGGGGGCCGACACCGGGGAGCTGTTTTTT.